This T cell receptor beta chain stems from a study of T cell responses to AZD1222 COVID-19 vaccine. TCRdb keeps only in-frame clones here, not all; method: immunoSEQ multiplex PCR. The sample records some 180,000 clones, roughly 94% being singletons. Pooled in the analysis were second doses at about 4 or about 12 weeks. J lost 8 bases, V lost 10 bases, and 5 bases had no gene match. CDR3 length equals 12 residues. Germline V gene lookup returns CDR1 LNHDA and CDR2 SQIVND (reference sequence). Study-wide results and caveats: It was only after the peak T cell response that any repertoires were sampled. Per reports, nearly half of all spike-specific TCRs target regions that are unmutated in variants.

Worth noting for this clone: Its antigen remains unknown.

The chain carries TRBV19 and TRBJ1-4, with 9 bases fitting TRBD1. Sequencing used peripheral blood, obtained 28 days after the second AZD1222 dose. The sequence derives from an adult who received the AZD1222 COVID-19 vaccine. This CDR3 reads CATGQGAEKLFF. As DNA, the CDR3 is TGTGCCACGGGACAGGGCGCAGAAAAACTGTTTTTT.